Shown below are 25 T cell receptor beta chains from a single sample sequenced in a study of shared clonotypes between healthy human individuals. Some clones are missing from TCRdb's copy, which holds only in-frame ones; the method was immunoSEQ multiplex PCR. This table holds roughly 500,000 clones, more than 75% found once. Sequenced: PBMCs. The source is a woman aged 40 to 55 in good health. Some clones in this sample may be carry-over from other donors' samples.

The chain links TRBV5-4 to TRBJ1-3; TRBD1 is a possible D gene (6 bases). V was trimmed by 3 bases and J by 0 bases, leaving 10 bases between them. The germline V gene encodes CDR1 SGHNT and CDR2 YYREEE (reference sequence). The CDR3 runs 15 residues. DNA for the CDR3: TGTGCCAGCAGCTCCCGGGACACCTCTGGAAACACCATATATTTT. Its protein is CASSSRDTSGNTIYF.

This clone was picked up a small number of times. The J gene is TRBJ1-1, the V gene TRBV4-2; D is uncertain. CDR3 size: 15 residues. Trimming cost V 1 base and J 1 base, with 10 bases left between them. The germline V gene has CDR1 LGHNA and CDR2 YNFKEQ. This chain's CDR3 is CASSQGMAGNTEAFF. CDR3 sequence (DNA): TGTGCCAGCAGCCAAGGGATGGCGGGGAACACTGAAGCTTTCTTT.

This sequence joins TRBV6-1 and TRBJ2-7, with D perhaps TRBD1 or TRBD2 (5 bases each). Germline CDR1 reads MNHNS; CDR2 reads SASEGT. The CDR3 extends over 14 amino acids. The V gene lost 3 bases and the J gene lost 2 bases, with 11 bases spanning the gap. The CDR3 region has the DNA TGTGCCAGCAGTGACGGGGACCGAACCTACGAGCAGTACTTC. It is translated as CASSDGDRTYEQYF.

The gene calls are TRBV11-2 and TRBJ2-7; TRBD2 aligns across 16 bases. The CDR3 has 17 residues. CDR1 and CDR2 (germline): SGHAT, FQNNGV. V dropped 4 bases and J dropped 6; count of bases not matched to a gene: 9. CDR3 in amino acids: CASSSLGLAGGVLEQYF. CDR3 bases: TGTGCCAGCAGCTCCCTGGGACTAGCGGGAGGGGTCCTCGAGCAGTACTTC.

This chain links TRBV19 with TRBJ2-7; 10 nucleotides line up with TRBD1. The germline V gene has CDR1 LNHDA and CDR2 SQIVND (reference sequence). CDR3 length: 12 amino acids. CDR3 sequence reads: CATGTGVDEQYF. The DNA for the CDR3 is TGTGCTACCGGGACAGGGGTCGACGAGCAGTACTTC.

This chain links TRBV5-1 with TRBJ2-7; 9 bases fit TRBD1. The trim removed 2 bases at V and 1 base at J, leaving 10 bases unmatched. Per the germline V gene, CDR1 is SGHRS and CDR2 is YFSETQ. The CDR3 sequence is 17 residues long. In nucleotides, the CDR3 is TGCGCCAGCAGCTTAGGGGACCCGGGACAGGGATCCTACGAGCAGTACTTC. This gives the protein CASSLGDPGQGSYEQYF.

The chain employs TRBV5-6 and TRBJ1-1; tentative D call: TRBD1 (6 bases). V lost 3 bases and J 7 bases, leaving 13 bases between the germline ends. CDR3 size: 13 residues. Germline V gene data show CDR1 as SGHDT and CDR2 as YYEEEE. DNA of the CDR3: TGTGCCAGCAGCTCGTCAATCAGGGGTGAAGCTTTCTTT. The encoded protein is CASSSSIRGEAFF.

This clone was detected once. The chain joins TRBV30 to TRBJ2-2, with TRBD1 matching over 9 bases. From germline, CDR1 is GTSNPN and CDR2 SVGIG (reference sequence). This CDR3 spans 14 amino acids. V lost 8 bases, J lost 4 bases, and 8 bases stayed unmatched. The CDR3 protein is CARSQGAFTGELFF. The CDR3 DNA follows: TGTGCCAGATCACAGGGGGCTTTCACCGGGGAGCTGTTTTTT.

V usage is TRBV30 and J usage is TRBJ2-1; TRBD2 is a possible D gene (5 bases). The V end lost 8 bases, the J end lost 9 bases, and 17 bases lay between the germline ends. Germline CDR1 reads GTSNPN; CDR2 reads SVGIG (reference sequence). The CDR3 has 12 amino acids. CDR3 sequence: CAAELGWGEQFF. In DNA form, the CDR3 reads TGTGCCGCCGAACTAGGGTGGGGTGAGCAGTTCTTC.

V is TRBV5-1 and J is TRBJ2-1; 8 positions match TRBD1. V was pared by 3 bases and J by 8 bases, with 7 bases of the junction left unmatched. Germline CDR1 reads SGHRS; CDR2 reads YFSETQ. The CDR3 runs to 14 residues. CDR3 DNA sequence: TGCGCCAGCAGCTCCCGGACAGGGAAGGATGAGCAGTTCTTC. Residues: CASSSRTGKDEQFF.

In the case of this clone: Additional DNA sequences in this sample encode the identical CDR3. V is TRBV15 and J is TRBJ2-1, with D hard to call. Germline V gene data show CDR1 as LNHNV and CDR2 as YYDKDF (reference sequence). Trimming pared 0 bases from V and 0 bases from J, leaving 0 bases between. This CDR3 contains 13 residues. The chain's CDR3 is CATSRDSYNEQFF. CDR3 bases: TGTGCCACCAGCAGAGACTCCTACAATGAGCAGTTCTTC. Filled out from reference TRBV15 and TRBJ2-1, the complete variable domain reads DAMVIQNPRYQVTQFGKPVTLSCSQTLNHNVMYWYQQKSSQAPKLLFHYYDKDFNNEADTPDNFQSRRPNTSFCFLDIRSPGLGDTAMYLCATSRDSYNEQFFGPGTRLTVL.

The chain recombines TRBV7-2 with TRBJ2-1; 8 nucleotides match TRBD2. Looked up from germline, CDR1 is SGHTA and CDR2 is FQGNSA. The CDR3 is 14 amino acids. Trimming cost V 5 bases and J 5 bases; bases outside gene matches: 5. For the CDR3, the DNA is TGTGCCAGCAGCCCACGGGGGGGCCACAATGAGCAGTTCTTC. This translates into CASSPRGGHNEQFF.

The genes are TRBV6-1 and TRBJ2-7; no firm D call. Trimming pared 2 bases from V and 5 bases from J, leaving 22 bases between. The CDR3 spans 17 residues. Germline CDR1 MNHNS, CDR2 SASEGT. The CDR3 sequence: CASSEFGGPRTKNEQYF. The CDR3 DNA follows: TGTGCCAGCAGTGAATTTGGTGGTCCCCGCACAAAGAACGAGCAGTACTTC.

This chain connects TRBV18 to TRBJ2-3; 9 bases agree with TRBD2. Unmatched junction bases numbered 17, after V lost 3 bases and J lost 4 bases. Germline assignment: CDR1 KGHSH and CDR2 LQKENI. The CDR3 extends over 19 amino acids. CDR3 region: CASSPPAGGIAGVADTQYF. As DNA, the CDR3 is TGTGCCAGCTCACCCCCCGCAGGGGGAATAGCGGGAGTTGCAGATACGCAGTATTTT.

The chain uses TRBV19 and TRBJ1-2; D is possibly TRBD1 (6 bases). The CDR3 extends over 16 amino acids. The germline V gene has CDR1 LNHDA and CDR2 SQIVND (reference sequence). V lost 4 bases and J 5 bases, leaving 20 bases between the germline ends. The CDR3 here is CASSTHDRPHLYGYTF. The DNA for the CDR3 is TGTGCCAGTAGTACCCACGACAGGCCCCACCTTTATGGCTACACCTTC. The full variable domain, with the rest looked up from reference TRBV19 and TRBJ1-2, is DGGITQSPKYLFRKEGQNVTLSCEQNLNHDAMYWYRQDPGQGLRLIYYSQIVNDFQKGDIAEGYSVSREKKESFPLTVTSAQKNPTAFYLCASSTHDRPHLYGYTFGSGTRLTVV.

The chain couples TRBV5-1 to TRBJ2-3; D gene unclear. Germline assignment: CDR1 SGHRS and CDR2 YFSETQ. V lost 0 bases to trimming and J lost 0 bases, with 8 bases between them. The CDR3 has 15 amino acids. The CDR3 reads CASSLVGSSTDTQYF. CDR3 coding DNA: TGCGCCAGCAGCTTGGTGGGGTCAAGCACAGATACGCAGTATTTT.

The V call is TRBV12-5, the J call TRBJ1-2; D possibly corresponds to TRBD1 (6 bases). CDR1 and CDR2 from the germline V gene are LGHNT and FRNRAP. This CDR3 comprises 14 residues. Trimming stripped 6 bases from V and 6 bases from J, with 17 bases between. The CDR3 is CASGLGGSLDGYTF. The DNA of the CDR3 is TGTGCTAGTGGACTGGGGGGCAGCCTAGATGGCTACACCTTC.

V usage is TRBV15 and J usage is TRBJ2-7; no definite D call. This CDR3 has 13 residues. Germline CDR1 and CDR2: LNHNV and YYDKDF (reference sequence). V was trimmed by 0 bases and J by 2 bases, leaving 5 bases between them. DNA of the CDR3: TGTGCCACCAGCAGAGATGGTCCCTACGAGCAGTACTTC. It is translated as CATSRDGPYEQYF.

CDR3 protein: CASSLGIQGNQETQYF. As DNA, the CDR3 is TGTGCCAGCAGCTTGGGAATACAGGGAAACCAAGAGACCCAGTACTTC. The chain employs TRBV5-5 and TRBJ2-5; weak D call: TRBD1 (6 bases). CDR3 length equals 16 residues. The germline V gene encodes CDR1 SGHKS and CDR2 YYEKEE (reference sequence). The ends were cut back, 0 bases at V and 0 bases at J, with 12 bases in the middle.

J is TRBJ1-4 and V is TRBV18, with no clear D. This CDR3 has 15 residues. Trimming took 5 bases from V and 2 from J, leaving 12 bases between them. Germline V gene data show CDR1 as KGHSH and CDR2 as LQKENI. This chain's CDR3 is CASSVFGSTNEKLFF. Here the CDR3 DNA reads TGTGCCAGCTCAGTTTTCGGATCGACTAATGAAAAACTGTTTTTT.

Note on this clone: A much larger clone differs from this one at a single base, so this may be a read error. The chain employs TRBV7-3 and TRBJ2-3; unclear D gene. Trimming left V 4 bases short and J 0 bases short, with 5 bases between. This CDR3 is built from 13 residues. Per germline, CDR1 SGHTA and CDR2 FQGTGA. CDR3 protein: CASSSTSTDTQYF. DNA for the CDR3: TGTGCCAGCAGCTCTACTAGCACAGATACGCAGTATTTT.

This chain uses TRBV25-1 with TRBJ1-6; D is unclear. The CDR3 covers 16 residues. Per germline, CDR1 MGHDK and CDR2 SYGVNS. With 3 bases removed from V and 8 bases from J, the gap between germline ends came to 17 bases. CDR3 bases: TGTGCCAGCAGTGACTACTCAACCGGAAGGTATTCACCCCTCCACTTT. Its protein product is CASSDYSTGRYSPLHF.

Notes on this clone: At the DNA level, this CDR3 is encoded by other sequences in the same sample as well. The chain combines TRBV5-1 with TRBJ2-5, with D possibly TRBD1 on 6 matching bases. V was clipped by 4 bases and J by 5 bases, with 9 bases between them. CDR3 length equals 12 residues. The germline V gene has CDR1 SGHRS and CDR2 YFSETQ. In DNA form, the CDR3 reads TGCGCCAGCAGCCCCCAGGGGGAGACCCAGTACTTC. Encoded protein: CASSPQGETQYF.

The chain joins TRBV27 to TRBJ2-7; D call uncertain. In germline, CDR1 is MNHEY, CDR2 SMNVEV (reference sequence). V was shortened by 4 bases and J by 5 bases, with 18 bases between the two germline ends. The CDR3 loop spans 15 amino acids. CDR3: CASSSYATRTDEQYF. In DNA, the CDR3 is TGTGCCAGCAGTTCCTACGCGACCCGAACCGACGAGCAGTACTTC.

CDR3: CASRPGGAVDGYTF. In nucleotides, the CDR3 is TGTGCCAGCCGCCCCGGGGGAGCTGTCGATGGCTACACCTTC. The rearrangement links TRBV11-2 to TRBJ1-2; D may be TRBD1 (5 bases). CDR3 length equals 14 residues. CDR1 and CDR2 from the germline V gene are SGHAT and FQNNGV. The V end lost 8 bases, the J end lost 6 bases, and 19 bases lay between the germline ends.